These 19 T cell receptor beta chains were all obtained from the same sample, sequenced in a study of T cells expressing NK-cell markers. TCRdb re-analyzed the 5' RACE reads; it lists each CDR3 protein once, without DNA. This repertoire includes roughly 420,000 distinct CDR3 sequences. The specimen was blood T cells: a sorted CD56 or NKG2C T cell subset, CD4+ or CD8+ T cells, or bulk PBMC T cells (not recorded which). All receptors come from a woman between 18 and 69 years old in good health.

The J gene is TRBJ1-1, the V gene TRBV29-1; as DNA is missing, the TRBD1 call by TCRdb cannot be tested. This CDR3 is built from 12 residues. The germline V gene has CDR1 SQVTM and CDR2 ANQGSEA. The CDR3 loop is CSVADRETEAFF.

This rearrangement joins TRBV29-1 to TRBJ2-3; no DNA is available, so the TRBD1 call from TCRdb remains unchecked. CDR1 and CDR2 from the germline V gene are SQVTM and ANQGSEA. This CDR3 is built from 14 residues. CDR3 protein: CSVLRDGNTDTQYF.

The chain recombines TRBV7-8 with TRBJ2-3; the D call from TCRdb, TRBD2, cannot be confirmed without DNA. CDR1 is SGHVS and CDR2 is FQNEAQ in the germline V gene. The CDR3 spans 20 residues. The CDR3: CASSSEIQYSGDHYTDTQYF.

The rearrangement uses TRBV4-3 and TRBJ2-5; TCRdb's assignment of TRBD2 cannot be checked, as there is no DNA. This CDR3 is 17 amino acids long. Germline lookup yields CDR1 LGHNA and CDR2 YSLEER. This chain's CDR3 is CASSQGKWRGGPETQYF.

The J gene is TRBJ1-1, the V gene TRBV11-2; TCRdb indicates TRBD1, and absent DNA this call remains unverified. The CDR3 length is 15 residues. Per germline, CDR1 SGHAT and CDR2 FQNNGV. This CDR3 is CASSSHGAAGTEAFF.

The rearrangement links TRBV19 to TRBJ1-2; TCRdb's D call, TRBD1, is unchecked because there is no DNA. The germline V gene encodes CDR1 LNHDA and CDR2 SQIVND (reference sequence). The CDR3 runs to 13 residues. This CDR3 is CASKDRADYGYTF.

The genes are TRBV15 and TRBJ2-7; TCRdb's assignment of TRBD2 cannot be checked, as there is no DNA. Germline V gene data show CDR1 as LNHNV and CDR2 as YYDKDF (reference sequence). CDR3 length: 13 residues. CDR3 sequence: CATSGRTRDEQYF.

The chain recombines TRBV24-1 with TRBJ2-7; TCRdb selects TRBD1, and the lack of DNA leaves this call unchecked. CDR3 length: 12 amino acids. Germline lookup yields CDR1 KGHDR and CDR2 SFDVKD. The CDR3 here is CATSPGDYEQYF.

The chain combines TRBV11-2 with TRBJ2-7. The CDR3 totals 12 residues. CDR1 is SGHAT, CDR2 FQNNGV, per germline. CDR3 loop: CASSIDTYEQYF.

The rearrangement joins TRBV5-4 to TRBJ2-5. The CDR3 loop spans 12 amino acids. The germline CDR1 and CDR2 sequences are SGHNT and YYREEE (reference sequence). The CDR3 spells CASSPTAETQYF.

V gene TRBV20-1 combines with J gene TRBJ2-1; as DNA is missing, the TRBD2 call by TCRdb cannot be tested. Germline-derived CDR1 and CDR2 are DFQATT and SNEGSKA (reference sequence). The CDR3 totals 15 residues. The CDR3 region is CSVERPTQKYNEQFF.

V and J are TRBV12-3 or TRBV12-4 and TRBJ1-3; TCRdb outputs TRBD1, but without DNA this stays unchecked. The CDR3 has 15 residues. The CDR3 loop is CASSGFGAGGNTIYF.

This rearrangement joins TRBV20-1 to TRBJ2-3; absent DNA, TCRdb's TRBD1 call cannot be checked. The CDR3 covers 11 residues. From germline, CDR1 is DFQATT and CDR2 SNEGSKA (reference sequence). Here the CDR3 reads CSARKGGTQYF.

The rearrangement uses TRBV7-9 and TRBJ1-3; the TCRdb D gene call, TRBD1, has no DNA to confirm it. The V gene's germline CDR1 is SEHNR and CDR2 FQNEAQ (reference sequence). This CDR3 region has 17 residues. CDR3 in amino acids: CASAQGPIAVSGNTIYF.

The CDR3 region is CASAVPNQETQYF. The rearrangement joins TRBV6-1 to TRBJ2-5; TCRdb picks TRBD1, but there is no DNA to check that call. CDR1 is MNHNS and CDR2 is SASEGT in the germline V gene. The CDR3 extends over 13 amino acids.

This CDR3 reads CASSNYVGGTDEETQYF. V gene TRBV7-3 combines with J gene TRBJ2-5; TCRdb outputs TRBD1, but without DNA this stays unchecked. Germline lookup yields CDR1 SGHTA and CDR2 FQGTGA. The CDR3 has 17 residues.

This chain uses TRBV18 with TRBJ2-7; TCRdb lists TRBD1, though no DNA is available to test this call. The CDR3 runs to 17 residues. The V gene's germline CDR1 is KGHSH and CDR2 LQKENI. CDR3 region: CASSPPPGTGLSYEQYF.

V gene TRBV12-3 or TRBV12-4 combines with J gene TRBJ2-1; the D call of TRBD1 rests on TCRdb alone, since no DNA is present to check it. There are 15 residues in the CDR3. The CDR3 is CASSLAAGASYEQFF.

V and J are TRBV6-1 and TRBJ1-2; TCRdb's D call, TRBD1, is unchecked because there is no DNA. Germline V gene lookup returns CDR1 MNHNS and CDR2 SASEGT. This CDR3 comprises 15 residues. The CDR3 loop is CASRPPYGSSYGYTF.